Sequencing of this T cell receptor beta chain was carried out in a study of siplizumab effects on memory and regulatory T cells. General study points: A minor share of alloreactive clones matched unstimulated subsets. Apparently more diverse than memory cells, naive T cells also seemed major alloresponse contributors.

Assay: immunoSEQ multiplex PCR; the TCRdb copy retains only in-frame clones and omits some. The table records 90,000 to 120,000 clones, around 94% of them present only once. Concerning this clone: Its antigen remains unidentified.

Sequenced: Tregs sorted from blood. The receptor comes from a human donor in good health.

The CDR3 reads CASSLVQGLYTF. CDR3 nucleotide sequence: TGTGCCAGCAGCTTAGTTCAGGGCCTCTACACCTTC. This chain connects TRBV7-9 to TRBJ1-2, with D possibly TRBD1 on 5 matching bases. Germline V lookup: CDR1 SEHNR, CDR2 FQNEAQ (reference sequence). The germline V and J ends were trimmed by 1 base and 10 bases, with 10 bases remaining between them. The CDR3 is made up of 12 amino acids.